These 2 T cell receptor beta chains were all obtained from the same sample, sequenced in a study of T cells in Graves' hyperthyroidism and ophthalmopathy. RNA transcripts served as the template for amplifying TCR beta CDR3 regions. The TCR CDR3 was amplified in a first-round RT-PCR using the HTBI primer set. TCRdb passed the multiplex PCR reads through MiXCR, listing each CDR3 protein once. The table lists more than 650,000 distinct CDR3 sequences, 12% to 15% of them singletons. The sample taken for sequencing was blood. These receptors originate from a woman between 18 and 29 years old with Graves' hyperthyroidism.

V gene TRBV6-1 combines with J gene TRBJ1-2, with D perhaps matching TRBD1 (6 bases). The V gene's germline CDR1 is MNHNS and CDR2 SASEGT. This CDR3 is built from 13 residues. Trimming removed 5 bases at V and 3 bases at J, with 10 bases between. This CDR3 reads CASSKDRYYGYTF. CDR3 coding DNA: TGTGCCAGCAGTAAAGACAGGTACTATGGCTACACCTTC.

This sequence joins TRBV7-9 and TRBJ1-1, with 10 positions matching TRBD1. The CDR3 spans 15 residues. Germline V CDR1 and CDR2: SEHNR, FQNEAQ (reference sequence). V gave up 5 bases and J gave up 13 bases; unmatched junction bases: 16. The CDR3 DNA is TGTGCCAGCAGCCCGGGACAGGGGCCGCGGGGGCGGGATTTCTTT. The encoded protein is CASSPGQGPRGRDFF.